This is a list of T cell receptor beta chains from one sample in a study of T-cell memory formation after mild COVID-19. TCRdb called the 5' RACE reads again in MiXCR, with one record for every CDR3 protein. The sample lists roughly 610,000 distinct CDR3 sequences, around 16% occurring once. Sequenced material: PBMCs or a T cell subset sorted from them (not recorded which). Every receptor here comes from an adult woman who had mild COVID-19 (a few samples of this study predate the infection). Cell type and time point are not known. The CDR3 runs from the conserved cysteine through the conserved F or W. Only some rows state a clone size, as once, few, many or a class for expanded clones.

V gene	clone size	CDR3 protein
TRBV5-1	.	CASSLLPGGMTDTQYF
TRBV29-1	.	CSVEVLGYEQYF
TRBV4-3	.	CASSQDGSSYNSPLHF
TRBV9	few	CASSVASGPGYEQYF
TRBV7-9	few	CASSLETDQETQYF
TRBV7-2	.	CASSSRQGVEQYF
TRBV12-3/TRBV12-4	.	CASSPGMWGVSYEQYF
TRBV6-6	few	CASSFPSGTAITPLLAFF
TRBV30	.	CAWGYQQGALAKNIQYF
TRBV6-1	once	CASSEEVSGDYEQYF
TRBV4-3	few	CASSQEALGYEQYF
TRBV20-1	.	CSALSRTEYSYEQYF
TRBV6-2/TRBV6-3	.	CASSWTSEDTQYF
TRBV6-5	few	CASSYPEGGSNQPQHF
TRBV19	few	CASSIRARGTGELFF
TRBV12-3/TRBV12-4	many	CASSLRGGADTQYF
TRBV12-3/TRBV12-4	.	CASSPSGTVYEQYF
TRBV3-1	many	CASSQGGGSTDTQYF
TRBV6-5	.	CASSSVGLAGTDTQYF
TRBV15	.	CATSRDGRTGQDSPWGYTF
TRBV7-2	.	CASSLGTSGPYYNEQFF
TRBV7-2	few	CASTSTKAQYF
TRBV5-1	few	CASSRRTATDTQYF
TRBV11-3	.	CASSLGIGGTGELFF
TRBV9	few	CASSVDLAGASTDTQYF
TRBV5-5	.	CASSGRDRYYEQYF
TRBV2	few	CASSVQPNTEAFF
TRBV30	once	CAWSLPSPNYGYTF
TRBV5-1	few	CASSPYGTGHANTEAFF
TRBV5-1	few	CASSSKGQGGPGELFF
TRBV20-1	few	CSARRPGSNQPQHF
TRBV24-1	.	CATSGGSGELFF
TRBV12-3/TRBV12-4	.	CASSFLYQGKNTGELFF
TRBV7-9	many	CASSPHRTGPSTDTQYF
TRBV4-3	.	CASSQEESREQYF
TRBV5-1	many	CASSLVYGSRTTDSYEQYF
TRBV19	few	CASSIDRGRRYEQYF
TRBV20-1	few	CSARARTAYEQYF
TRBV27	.	CATLYDRGSYEQYF
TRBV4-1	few	CASRSQLGTEAFF
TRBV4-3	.	CASSQVRGPGYEQYF
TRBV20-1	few	CSARRETGTGYTF
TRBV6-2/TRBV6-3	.	CASSQGLAFTDTQYF
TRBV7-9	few	CASSSRQEYTDTQYF
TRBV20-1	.	CSATQGNSSYGYTF
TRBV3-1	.	CASSHGVGPYGANVLTF
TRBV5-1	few	CASSLVSGDYEQYF
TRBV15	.	CATSFYYGTAETQYF
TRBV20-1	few	CSARGRPSGSKYNEQFF
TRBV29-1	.	CSVGLAEALQETQYF
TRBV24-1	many	CATSVSPWTLTQYF
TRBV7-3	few	CASSPDVDRGYGELFF
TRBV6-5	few	CASRRTGTGTEAFF
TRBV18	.	CASSPLATYEQYF
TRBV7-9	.	CASSTRGNSYEQYF
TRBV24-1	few	CATSEGTYQETQYF
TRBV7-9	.	CASSLADGTYEQYF